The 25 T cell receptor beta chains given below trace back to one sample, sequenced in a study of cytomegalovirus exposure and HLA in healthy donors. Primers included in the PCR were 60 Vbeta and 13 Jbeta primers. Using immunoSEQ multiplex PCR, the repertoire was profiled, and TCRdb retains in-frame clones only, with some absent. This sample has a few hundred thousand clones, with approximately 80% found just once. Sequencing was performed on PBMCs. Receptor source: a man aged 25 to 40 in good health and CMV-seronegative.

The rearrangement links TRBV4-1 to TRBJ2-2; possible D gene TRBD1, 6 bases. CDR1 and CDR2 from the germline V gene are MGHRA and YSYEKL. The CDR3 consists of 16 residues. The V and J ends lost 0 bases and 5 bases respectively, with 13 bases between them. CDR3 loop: CASSQEGAGATGELFF. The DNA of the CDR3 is TGCGCCAGCAGCCAAGAAGGAGCAGGGGCTACCGGGGAGCTGTTTTTT.

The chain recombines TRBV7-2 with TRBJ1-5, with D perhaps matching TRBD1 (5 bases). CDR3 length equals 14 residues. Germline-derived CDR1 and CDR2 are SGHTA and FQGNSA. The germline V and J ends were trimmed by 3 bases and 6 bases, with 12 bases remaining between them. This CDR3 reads CASSFGGRGQPQHF. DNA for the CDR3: TGTGCCAGCAGCTTCGGGGGACGGGGTCAGCCCCAGCATTTT.

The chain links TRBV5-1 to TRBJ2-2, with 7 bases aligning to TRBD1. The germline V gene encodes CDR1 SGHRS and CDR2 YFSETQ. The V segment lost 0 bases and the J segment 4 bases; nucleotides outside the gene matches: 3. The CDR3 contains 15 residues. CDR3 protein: CASSLGAGGTGELFF. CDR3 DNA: TGCGCCAGCAGCTTGGGGGCAGGGGGCACCGGGGAGCTGTTTTTT.

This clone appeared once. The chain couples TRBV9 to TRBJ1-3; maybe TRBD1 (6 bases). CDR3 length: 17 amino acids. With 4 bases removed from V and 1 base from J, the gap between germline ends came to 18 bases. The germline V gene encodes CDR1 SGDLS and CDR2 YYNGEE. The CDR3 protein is CASSIGGGKGSGNTIYF. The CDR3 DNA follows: TGTGCCAGCAGCATAGGAGGGGGTAAGGGGTCTGGAAACACCATATATTTT.

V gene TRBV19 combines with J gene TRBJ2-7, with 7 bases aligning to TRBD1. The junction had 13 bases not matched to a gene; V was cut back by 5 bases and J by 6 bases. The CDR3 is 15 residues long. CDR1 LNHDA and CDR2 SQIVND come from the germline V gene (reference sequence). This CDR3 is CASSATGASWGEQYF. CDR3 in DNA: TGTGCCAGTAGTGCTACAGGGGCTTCCTGGGGCGAGCAGTACTTC.

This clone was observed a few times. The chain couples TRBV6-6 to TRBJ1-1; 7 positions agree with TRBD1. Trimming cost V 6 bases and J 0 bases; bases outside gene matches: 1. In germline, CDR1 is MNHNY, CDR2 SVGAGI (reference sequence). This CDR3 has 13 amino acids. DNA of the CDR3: TGTGCCAGCAGGGGACAGATGAACACTGAAGCTTTCTTT. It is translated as CASRGQMNTEAFF.

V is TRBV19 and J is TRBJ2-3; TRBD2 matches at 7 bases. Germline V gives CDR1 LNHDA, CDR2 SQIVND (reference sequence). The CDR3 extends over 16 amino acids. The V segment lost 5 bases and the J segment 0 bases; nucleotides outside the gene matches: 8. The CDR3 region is CASSWKAGTSTDTQYF. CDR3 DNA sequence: TGTGCCAGTAGTTGGAAAGCGGGGACTAGCACAGATACGCAGTATTTT.

In DNA form, the CDR3 reads TGTGCCAGCTCACCACTGGGTTCGGGCACTGAAGCTTTCTTT. This sequence encodes CASSPLGSGTEAFF. This chain uses TRBV18 with TRBJ1-1; D ambiguous. Trimming removed 1 base from V and 4 bases from J, with 10 bases in between. This CDR3 has 14 amino acids. Germline V CDR1 and CDR2: KGHSH, LQKENI.

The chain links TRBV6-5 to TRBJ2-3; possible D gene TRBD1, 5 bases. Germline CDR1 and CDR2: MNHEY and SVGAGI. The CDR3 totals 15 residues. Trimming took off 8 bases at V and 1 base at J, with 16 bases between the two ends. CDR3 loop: CASGAASIGTDTQYF. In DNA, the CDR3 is TGTGCCAGCGGGGCGGCCAGTATAGGCACAGATACGCAGTATTTT.

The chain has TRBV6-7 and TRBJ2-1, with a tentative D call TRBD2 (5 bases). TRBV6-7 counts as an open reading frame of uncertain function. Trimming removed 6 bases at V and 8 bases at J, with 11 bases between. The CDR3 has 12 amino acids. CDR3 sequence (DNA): TGTGCCAGCAGGCTTCCCGGGGATGAGCAGTTCTTC. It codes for CASRLPGDEQFF.

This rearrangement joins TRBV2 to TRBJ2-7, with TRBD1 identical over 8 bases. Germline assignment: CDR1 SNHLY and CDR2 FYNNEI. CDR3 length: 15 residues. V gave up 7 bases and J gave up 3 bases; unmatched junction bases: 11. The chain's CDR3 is CASIGSRTGIYEQYF. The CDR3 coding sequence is TGTGCCAGCATCGGGAGTAGGACAGGGATCTACGAGCAGTACTTC.

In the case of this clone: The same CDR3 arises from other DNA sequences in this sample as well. CDR3 nucleotides: TGTGCCAGCAGCGAGCGGTATAATGAGCAGTTCTTC. This translates into CASSERYNEQFF. The V call is TRBV7-8, the J call TRBJ2-1; perhaps TRBD2 as D (5 bases). V gave up 5 bases and J gave up 7 bases, with 9 bases separating them. This CDR3 comprises 12 residues. CDR1 and CDR2 (germline): SGHVS, FQNEAQ.

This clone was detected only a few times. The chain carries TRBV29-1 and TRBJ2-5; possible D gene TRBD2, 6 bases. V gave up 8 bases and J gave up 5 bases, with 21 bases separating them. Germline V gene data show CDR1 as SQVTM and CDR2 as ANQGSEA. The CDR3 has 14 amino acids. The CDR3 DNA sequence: TGCAGCTTTAATTGGGACCCCCGGGGGGAGACCCAGTACTTC. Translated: CSFNWDPRGETQYF.

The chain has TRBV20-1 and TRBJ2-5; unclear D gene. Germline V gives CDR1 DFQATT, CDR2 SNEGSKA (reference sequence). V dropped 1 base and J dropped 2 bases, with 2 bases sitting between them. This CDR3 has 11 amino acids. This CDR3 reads CSARVQETQYF. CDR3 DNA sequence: TGCAGTGCTAGAGTACAAGAGACCCAGTACTTC.

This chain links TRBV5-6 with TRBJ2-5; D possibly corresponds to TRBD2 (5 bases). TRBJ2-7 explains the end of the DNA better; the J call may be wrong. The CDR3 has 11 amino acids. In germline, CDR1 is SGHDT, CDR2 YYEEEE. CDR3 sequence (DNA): TGTGCCAGCAGCTTACTAGGCGAGCAGTACTTC. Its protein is CASSLLGEQYF.

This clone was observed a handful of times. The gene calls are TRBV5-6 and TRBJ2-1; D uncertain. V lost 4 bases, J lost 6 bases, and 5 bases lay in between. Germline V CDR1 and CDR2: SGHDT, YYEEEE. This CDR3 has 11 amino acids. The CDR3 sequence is CASSASNEQFF. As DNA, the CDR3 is TGTGCCAGCAGCGCTAGCAATGAGCAGTTCTTC.

As DNA, the CDR3 is TGTGCCAGCAGTTACAGGGCTAATTCACCCCTCCACTTT. Translating it yields CASSYRANSPLHF. V usage is TRBV2 and J usage is TRBJ1-6; D is possibly TRBD1 (6 bases). The CDR3 is 13 residues long. Between the trimmed V and J ends, which lost 5 bases and 6 bases, there was a span of 8 bases. Germline CDR1 reads SNHLY; CDR2 reads FYNNEI.

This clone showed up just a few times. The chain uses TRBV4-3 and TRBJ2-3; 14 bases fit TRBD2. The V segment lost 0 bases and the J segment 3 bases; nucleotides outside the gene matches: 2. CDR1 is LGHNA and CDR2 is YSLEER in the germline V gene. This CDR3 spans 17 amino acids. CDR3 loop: CASSQEGTSGGTDTQYF. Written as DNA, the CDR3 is TGCGCCAGCAGCCAAGAGGGGACTAGCGGGGGTACAGATACGCAGTATTTT.

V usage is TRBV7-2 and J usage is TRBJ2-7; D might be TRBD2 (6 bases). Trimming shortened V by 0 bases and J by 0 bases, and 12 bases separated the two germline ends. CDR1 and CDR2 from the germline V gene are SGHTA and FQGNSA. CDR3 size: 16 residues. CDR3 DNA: TGTGCCAGCAGCTTAGCCGGGAGTAAAAGCTCCTACGAGCAGTACTTC. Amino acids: CASSLAGSKSSYEQYF.

The CDR3 nucleotides are TGCGCCAGCAGCCAAGATCAAAGGGGACACAGCGGAAACACCATATATTTT. This codes for CASSQDQRGHSGNTIYF. V usage is TRBV4-1 and J usage is TRBJ1-3, with TRBD1 as a possible D gene (6 bases). In germline, CDR1 is MGHRA, CDR2 YSYEKL. The CDR3 contains 17 residues. The V end was cut by 0 bases, the J end by 4 bases, with 16 bases between.

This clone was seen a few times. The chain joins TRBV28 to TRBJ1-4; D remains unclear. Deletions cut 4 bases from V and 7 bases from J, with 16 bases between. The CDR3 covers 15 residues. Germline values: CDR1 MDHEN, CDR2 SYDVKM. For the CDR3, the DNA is TGTGCCAGCAGTTCCCAATGGGGAGGAGGTGAAAAACTGTTTTTT. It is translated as CASSSQWGGGEKLFF.

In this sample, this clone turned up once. The CDR3 is CASNPGQGGKTQYF. DNA for the CDR3: TGTGCCAGCAACCCGGGACAGGGAGGGAAGACCCAGTACTTC. The chain links TRBV6-5 to TRBJ2-5, with 9 bases identical to TRBD1. The trim removed 7 bases at V and 6 bases at J, leaving 9 bases unmatched. This CDR3 is built from 14 residues. In germline, CDR1 is MNHEY, CDR2 SVGAGI.

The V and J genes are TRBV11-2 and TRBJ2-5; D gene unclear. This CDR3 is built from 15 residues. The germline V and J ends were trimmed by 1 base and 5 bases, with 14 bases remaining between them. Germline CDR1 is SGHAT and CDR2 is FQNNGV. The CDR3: CASSLGRAIAETQYF. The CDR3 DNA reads TGTGCCAGCAGCTTAGGGAGAGCGATTGCGGAGACCCAGTACTTC.

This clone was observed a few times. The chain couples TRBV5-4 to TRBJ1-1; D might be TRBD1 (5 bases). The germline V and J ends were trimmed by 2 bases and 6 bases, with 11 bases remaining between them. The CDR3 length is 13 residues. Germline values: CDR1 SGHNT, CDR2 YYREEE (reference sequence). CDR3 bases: TGTGCCAGCAGCTTAGAGGCAGGGCCTGAAGCTTTCTTT. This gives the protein CASSLEAGPEAFF.

CDR3: CASSSLAGGEQYF. The CDR3 bases are TGTGCCAGCAGCTCACTAGCGGGTGGCGAGCAGTACTTC. This sequence joins TRBV7-8 and TRBJ2-7; 9 bases are shared with TRBD2. Unmatched junction bases numbered 4, after V lost 4 bases and J lost 6 bases. The germline V gene encodes CDR1 SGHVS and CDR2 FQNEAQ. This CDR3 is 13 amino acids long.